A selection of T cell receptor beta chains follows, all from one sample in a study of blood T cell repertoires in COVID-19. TCRdb's copy holds only in-frame clones and misses some; the assay was immunoSEQ multiplex PCR. The table records some 30,000 clones, roughly 84% of them present only once. The source material was peripheral blood. The receptors were sampled from a human donor in a cohort sampled during active COVID-19. Each CDR3 is given without its conserved first and last residue. Fields, in order: V gene, CDR3 protein.

TRBV18,ASSQDRDSQPQH
TRBV19,ASSMLGSTDTQY
TRBV4-2,ASSQGLPTGGGVGGDQETQY
TRBV30,AWVPGGGDTQY
TRBV19,ASSMPNSNQPQH
TRBV5-1,ASSPRGDPGGTQY
TRBV2,ASSEAGTRSEQF
TRBV6-5,ARRAGGPANYGYT
TRBV5-8,ASSPTGFYSNQPQH
TRBV2,ASSGEVWPLH
TRBV15,ATSRDRGPEEQY
TRBV10-3,AISEARGKY
TRBV28,ASSDRGSYNEQF
TRBV19,ASSIGQPYGYT
TRBV6-2/TRBV6-3,ASSRSGGETYEQY
TRBV7-2,ASSPWGGAMSYNEQF
TRBV29-1,SGRQSNDHGYT
TRBV3-1/TRBV3-2,ASSLGGLANIQY
TRBV5-1,ASSFFRDRSSGANVLT
TRBV5-6,ASSLTSSGHYGYT
TRBV7-2,ASSIQGSYNSPLH
TRBV16,ASSPRRGYNEQF
TRBV6-6,ASSAGGGRDEQF
TRBV4-3,ASSQRGFGYGYT
TRBV4-2,ASSQQQGADEQY
TRBV2,ATSGGRNEKLF
TRBV5-1,ASSLAGTNEKLF
TRBV7-9,ASSLARQGKETQY
TRBV27,ASTPSGGARQPQH
TRBV11-3,ASSLGQGIDTDTQY
TRBV18,ASSLGTGRDQPQH
TRBV4-3,ASSQDLGLAGGPTDTQY
TRBV5-1,ASSSGTGNRGTEAF
TRBV27,ASRPLAGVETQY
TRBV28,ASSVDRIYGYT
TRBV21-1,ASSSTGGNQPQH
TRBV5-5,ASSQGVGTHYEQY
TRBV7-8,ASFLTGGLRTDTQY
TRBV4-3,ASSQDTGSSYNSPLH
TRBV7-9,ASSWGRTVNTEAF
TRBV6-5,ASRPGQGSTGELF